The 22 T cell receptor beta chains reported below all come from one sample, sequenced in a study of patients and donors after allogeneic stem cell transplantation. MiXCR, run by TCRdb on the RT-PCR reads, gives a single entry per CDR3 protein. In the table there are roughly 200,000 distinct CDR3 sequences, around two fifths of which are singletons. Source material: blood, either unsorted or a sorted T cell fraction (not recorded which). Receptors originate from a human donor who was either an allogeneic HSCT recipient or a stem cell or donor lymphocyte infusion donor (not recorded which). It is not recorded whose cells these are; they may come from a transplant donor.

This clonotype has just a few counts. This chain links TRBV15 with TRBJ2-7, with 7 bases lining up with TRBD1. The junction had 11 bases not matched to a gene; V was cut back by 0 bases and J by 3 bases. This CDR3 has 17 amino acids. The germline V gene encodes CDR1 LNHNV and CDR2 YYDKDF (reference sequence). Here the CDR3 reads CATSRDSRQGINYEQYF. Here the CDR3 DNA reads TGTGCCACCAGCAGAGATTCGAGACAGGGAATAAACTACGAGCAGTACTTC.

This clonotype was picked up a small number of times. The chain carries TRBV4-2 and TRBJ1-2; D not certain. V shed 3 bases and J shed 4 bases, with 6 bases lying between them. Germline values: CDR1 LGHNA, CDR2 YNFKEQ. This CDR3 has 12 residues. The CDR3 nucleotides are TGTGCCAGCAGCCAGGACGGCTATGGCTACACCTTC. It specifies CASSQDGYGYTF.

The chain joins TRBV27 to TRBJ2-3; 8 nucleotides agree with TRBD2. V was pared by 4 bases and J by 8 bases, with 8 bases of the junction left unmatched. This CDR3 has 14 residues. The germline V gene has CDR1 MNHEY and CDR2 SMNVEV (reference sequence). DNA of the CDR3: TGTGCCAGCAGTTACGATGGGACTAGGGTTACGCAGTATTTT. Its protein is CASSYDGTRVTQYF.

In its sample, this clonotype was seen a few times. The gene calls are TRBV5-1 and TRBJ1-1; D possibly corresponds to TRBD1 (5 bases). With 4 bases removed from V and 3 bases from J, the gap between germline ends came to 13 bases. CDR3 length: 14 residues. Per germline, CDR1 SGHRS and CDR2 YFSETQ. The CDR3 region has the DNA TGCGCCAGCAGCCCGGGGGTCGGGCACACTGAAGCTTTCTTT. Residues: CASSPGVGHTEAFF.

This clonotype was detected only a few times. V gene TRBV20-1 combines with J gene TRBJ1-2, with D perhaps matching TRBD1 (5 bases). The germline gives CDR1 DFQATT, CDR2 SNEGSKA (reference sequence). Between the trimmed V and J ends, which lost 1 base and 3 bases, there was a span of 9 bases. The CDR3 length is 13 residues. The CDR3 region has the DNA TGCAGTGCTAGAGGGCAGGGAGACTATGGCTACACCTTC. Its translation: CSARGQGDYGYTF.

This clonotype was seen a handful of times. The chain is built from TRBV12-3 or TRBV12-4 and TRBJ2-1, with a tentative D call TRBD1 (6 bases). This CDR3 spans 14 amino acids. V was shortened by 8 bases and J by 6 bases, with 17 bases between the two germline ends. The CDR3 DNA follows: TGTGCCAGCGATGCTACAGTACAGGGCAATGAGCAGTTCTTC. Translation: CASDATVQGNEQFF.

V gene TRBV11-2 combines with J gene TRBJ1-6; D gene uncertain. The CDR3 has 16 amino acids. The germline V gene has CDR1 SGHAT and CDR2 FQNNGV. V lost 4 bases and J lost 0, with 10 bases in between. The CDR3 region is CASSSRHNSYNSPLHF. CDR3 sequence (DNA): TGTGCCAGCAGCTCGCGACACAACTCCTATAATTCACCCCTCCACTTT.

This clonotype was seen more than once but under ten times. V and J are TRBV27 and TRBJ2-3; D unclear. Trimming pared 3 bases from V and 1 base from J, leaving 5 bases between. The CDR3 has 13 amino acids. CDR1 MNHEY and CDR2 SMNVEV come from the germline V gene (reference sequence). CDR3 loop: CASSFLGTDTQYF. The CDR3 DNA follows: TGTGCCAGCAGTTTTCTAGGCACAGATACGCAGTATTTT.

The chain uses TRBV7-3 and TRBJ2-3; a possible D gene is TRBD2 (7 bases). V shed 6 bases and J shed 6 bases, with 16 bases lying between them. The CDR3 consists of 14 residues. The germline V gene has CDR1 SGHTA and CDR2 FQGTGA. CDR3 nucleotides: TGTGCCAGCAGTTACGGGGGGCCGGGGGATACGCAGTATTTT. Protein: CASSYGGPGDTQYF.

The V call is TRBV7-9, the J call TRBJ1-6; a possible D gene is TRBD1 (5 bases). CDR1 and CDR2 (germline): SEHNR, FQNEAQ (reference sequence). The CDR3 loop spans 14 amino acids. Deletions cut 6 bases from V and 6 bases from J, with 12 bases between. The CDR3 nucleotides read TGTGCCAGCAGACCTGGGACCCTTAATTCACCCCTCCACTTT. This sequence encodes CASRPGTLNSPLHF.

This clonotype was counted between two and nine times. V is TRBV7-3 and J is TRBJ2-3, with D uncertain. The ends were cut back, 3 bases at V and 3 bases at J, with 7 bases in the middle. Germline V CDR1 and CDR2: SGHTA, FQGTGA. The CDR3 is 13 residues long. The CDR3 nucleotides read TGTGCCAGCAGCTTCCCCGGGACAGATACGCAGTATTTT. Protein product: CASSFPGTDTQYF.

The sample holds many counts of this clonotype. The V call is TRBV12-3 or TRBV12-4, the J call TRBJ1-3; D is uncertain. Trimming took off 0 bases at V and 3 bases at J, with 9 bases between the two ends. The CDR3 totals 15 residues. In DNA, the CDR3 is TGTGCCAGCAGTTTAGCCGGTACGGGTGGAAACACCATATATTTT. Amino acids: CASSLAGTGGNTIYF.

The chain is built from TRBV18 and TRBJ2-6; 9 bases map to TRBD1. The CDR3 has 18 residues. Germline loops: CDR1 KGHSH, CDR2 LQKENI. The junction had 7 bases not matched to a gene; V was cut back by 4 bases and J by 0 bases. The CDR3, as DNA: TGTGCCAGCTCACGTACGACAGGGGGGAGCTCTGGGGCCAACGTCCTGACTTTC. It encodes CASSRTTGGSSGANVLTF.

The V and J genes are TRBV20-1 and TRBJ2-3; TRBD2 is a possible D gene (5 bases). Germline CDR1 reads DFQATT; CDR2 reads SNEGSKA (reference sequence). V lost 2 bases and J 4 bases, leaving 10 bases between the germline ends. This CDR3 has 13 residues. The CDR3 loop is CSARRGSPDTQYF. The CDR3 DNA reads as TGCAGTGCTAGAAGAGGGTCCCCAGATACGCAGTATTTT.

This clonotype was found a few times. The chain is built from TRBV20-1 and TRBJ1-5, with 7 bases lining up with TRBD1. The CDR3 is 13 amino acids. The trim removed 6 bases at V and 3 bases at J, leaving 5 bases unmatched. The germline V gene has CDR1 DFQATT and CDR2 SNEGSKA (reference sequence). The CDR3 nucleotides are TGCAGTGCAGGGGACAGCTTCAATCAGCCCCAGCATTTT. Its protein product is CSAGDSFNQPQHF.

The chain carries TRBV29-1 and TRBJ1-1; no clear D gene. The CDR3 loop spans 13 amino acids. V lost 4 bases to trimming and J lost 3 bases, with 12 bases between them. CDR1 is SQVTM, CDR2 ANQGSEA, per germline. This CDR3 is CSVVIPGDTEAFF. CDR3 nucleotides: TGCAGCGTTGTAATCCCTGGCGACACTGAAGCTTTCTTT. The whole variable domain, remainder taken from reference TRBV29-1 and TRBJ1-1, is SAVISQKPSRDICQRGTSLTIQCQVDSQVTMMFWYRQQPGQSLTLIATANQGSEATYESGFVIDKFPISRPNLTFSTLTVSNMSPEDSSIYLCSVVIPGDTEAFFGQGTRLTVV.

The J gene is TRBJ1-1, the V gene TRBV10-3; 9 positions agree with TRBD1. Germline V lookup: CDR1 ENHRY, CDR2 SYGVKD. CDR3 length: 20 amino acids. The V and J ends lost 3 bases and 2 bases, in that order; junction bases with no gene match: 19. The CDR3 loop is CAISEISIEGTGSANTEAFF. CDR3 nucleotide sequence: TGTGCCATCAGTGAAATTTCGATTGAAGGGACAGGGTCGGCCAACACTGAAGCTTTCTTT.

This clonotype was found a few times. J is TRBJ2-1 and V is TRBV5-1; a weak D match, TRBD1 (6 bases). The CDR3 has 12 residues. Germline CDR1 and CDR2: SGHRS and YFSETQ. Deletions cut 4 bases from V and 9 bases from J, with 11 bases between. The CDR3 bases are TGCGCCAGCAGCCTAAACAGGGTTGAGCAGTTCTTC. This encodes CASSLNRVEQFF.

In DNA form, the CDR3 reads TGTGCCAGCAGCCTTTCCCCGGGGACTAGCTTCAATGAGCAGTTCTTC. The encoded protein is CASSLSPGTSFNEQFF. The chain is built from TRBV3-1 and TRBJ2-1, with TRBD2 matching 9 bases. This CDR3 has 16 residues. CDR1 is LGHDT and CDR2 is YNNKEL in the germline V gene (reference sequence). Trimming removed 4 bases from V and 6 bases from J; junction bases left unmatched: 10.

CDR3 nucleotide sequence: TGTGCCAGCAGTGATGCGGGGGGGAATCAGCCCCAGCATTTT. Translated, it gives CASSDAGGNQPQHF. The chain uses TRBV4-2 and TRBJ1-5, with D perhaps matching TRBD1 (5 bases). This CDR3 spans 14 amino acids. Between the trimmed V and J ends, which lost 6 bases and 4 bases, there was a span of 13 bases. Germline lookup yields CDR1 LGHNA and CDR2 YNFKEQ.

CDR3 residues: CASSLILWGTMNTEAFF. Here the CDR3 DNA reads TGTGCCAGCAGTTTAATCCTCTGGGGAACGATGAACACTGAAGCTTTCTTT. The rearrangement links TRBV28 to TRBJ1-1; D gene ambiguous. This CDR3 has 17 residues. Trimming left V 2 bases short and J 0 bases short, with 16 bases between. Germline V gives CDR1 MDHEN, CDR2 SYDVKM.

This clonotype turned up a few times. This chain connects TRBV10-3 to TRBJ2-3, with 14 bases matching TRBD2. From germline, CDR1 is ENHRY and CDR2 SYGVKD. The length of the CDR3 is 16 residues. V was pared by 8 bases and J by 6 bases, with 10 bases of the junction left unmatched. The CDR3 is CAIRSWTSGGNDTQYF. The CDR3 nucleotides are TGTGCCATCCGATCATGGACTAGCGGGGGGAACGATACGCAGTATTTT.